One sample yielded the 13 T cell receptor beta chains listed below, sequenced in a study of human T cells and chemical hapten exposure. MiXCR was run by TCRdb on the RACE reads, yielding one entry per CDR3 protein. Among some 99,000 distinct CDR3 sequences listed, about a tenth were seen once. As for time point: patch test 2, 6 weeks after DPC sensitization. The sample's treatment: therapeutic diphenylcyclopropenone sensitization with weekly scalp DPC. The material sequenced was whole blood, taken in connection with sensitization to the hapten diphenylcyclopropenone (DPC). The source of these receptors is a woman aged 40 to 49 with alopecia areata. Some clones in this sample may be carry-over from other donors' samples.

The chain uses TRBV2 and TRBJ2-2; 8 bases map to TRBD1. CDR3 size: 15 residues. Germline CDR1 reads SNHLY; CDR2 reads FYNNEI. With V trimmed by 7 bases and J by 4 bases, 8 bases remained unmatched. CDR3 region: CASIRQGAGTGELFF. The CDR3 DNA is TGTGCCAGCATAAGGCAGGGGGCTGGCACCGGGGAGCTGTTTTTT. Drawing the rest from reference TRBV2 and TRBJ2-2, the complete variable domain is EPEVTQTPSHQVTQMGQEVILRCVPISNHLYFYWYRQILGQKVEFLVSFYNNEISEKSEIFDDQFSVERPDGSNFTLKIRSTKLEDSAMYFCASIRQGAGTGELFFGEGSRLTVL.

This sequence joins TRBV5-6 and TRBJ2-1, with 10 bases aligning to TRBD1. The CDR3 has 15 residues. V was clipped by 3 bases and J by 8 bases; unmatched bases: 8. In germline, CDR1 is SGHDT, CDR2 YYEEEE. CDR3 in DNA: TGTGCCAGCAGCTACGGGGACAGGGGAGGGGATGAGCAGTTCTTC. Protein product: CASSYGDRGGDEQFF.

This clonotype was detected ten times or more. The chain joins TRBV4-1 to TRBJ1-5, with D uncertain. CDR1 and CDR2 from the germline V gene are MGHRA and YSYEKL. V lost 3 bases to trimming and J lost 0 bases, with 6 bases between them. The CDR3 length is 14 residues. DNA for the CDR3: TGCGCCAGCAGCCAGGGGTTTAGCAATCAGCCCCAGCATTTT. It specifies CASSQGFSNQPQHF.

This clonotype showed up many times. The genes are TRBV4-3 and TRBJ1-2; no definite D call. The CDR3 has 14 amino acids. The V gene lost 0 bases and the J gene lost 1 base, with 6 bases spanning the gap. Germline loops: CDR1 LGHNA, CDR2 YSLEER. CDR3 in amino acids: CASSQDGVNYGYTF. In DNA form, the CDR3 reads TGCGCCAGCAGCCAAGACGGGGTTAACTATGGCTACACCTTC.

This clonotype showed up just a few times. V gene TRBV11-2 combines with J gene TRBJ2-5; 7 bases agree with TRBD2. CDR3 length: 15 amino acids. With 3 bases clipped from V and 3 bases from J, the junction kept 7 bases outside the gene matches. Germline assignment: CDR1 SGHAT and CDR2 FQNNGV. DNA for the CDR3: TGTGCCAGCAGCTTCCTGACGGGGGGTGAAGAGACCCAGTACTTC. Its protein product is CASSFLTGGEETQYF. The variable domain in full, with the rest retrieved from reference TRBV11-2 and TRBJ2-5, is EAGVAQSPRYKIIEKRQSVAFWCNPISGHATLYWYQQILGQGPKLLIQFQNNGVVDDSQLPKDRFSAERLKGVDSTLKIQPAKLEDSAVYLCASSFLTGGEETQYFGPGTRLLVL.

This clonotype was counted only a few times. This chain links TRBV6-5 with TRBJ1-1; 11 nucleotides agree with TRBD1. Trimming cost V 4 bases and J 5 bases; bases outside gene matches: 6. This CDR3 region has 15 residues. Germline V lookup: CDR1 MNHEY, CDR2 SVGAGI. CDR3 nucleotide sequence: TGTGCCAGCAGTTGGGGGACAGGGGGAAGAACTGAAGCTTTCTTT. It codes for CASSWGTGGRTEAFF.

The sample holds a few counts of this clonotype. The chain employs TRBV6-2 or TRBV6-3 and TRBJ1-5; D perhaps matches TRBD1 (5 bases). CDR1 and CDR2 from the germline V gene are MNHEY and SVGEGT. V was clipped by 6 bases and J by 1 base, with 16 bases between them. This CDR3 is 16 amino acids long. The chain's CDR3 is CASRAWGDVSNQPQHF. DNA of the CDR3: TGTGCCAGCAGGGCGTGGGGGGATGTCAGCAATCAGCCCCAGCATTTT.

This clonotype was seen ten or more times. The genes are TRBV29-1 and TRBJ2-3; TRBD1 matches 8 bases. The germline V gene has CDR1 SQVTM and CDR2 ANQGSEA. Trimming cost V 7 bases and J 5 bases; bases outside gene matches: 8. The CDR3 consists of 13 residues. CDR3 amino acids: CSAERQGQDTQYF. The CDR3 nucleotides read TGCAGCGCCGAGCGACAGGGGCAAGATACGCAGTATTTT.

The chain is built from TRBV29-1 and TRBJ2-7; 7 bases are a match to TRBD1. V trimming: 7 bases; J trimming: 6 bases; junction bases outside the gene matches: 6. Germline lookup yields CDR1 SQVTM and CDR2 ANQGSEA. The CDR3 has 11 amino acids. Written as DNA, the CDR3 is TGCAGCGCTGGGACAGTCGGCGAGCAGTACTTC. Translation: CSAGTVGEQYF.

This clonotype was seen many times. This chain connects TRBV30 to TRBJ2-7; D is undetermined. V dropped 1 base and J dropped 2 bases, with 9 bases sitting between them. The germline gives CDR1 GTSNPN, CDR2 SVGIG (reference sequence). This CDR3 region has 13 residues. CDR3 bases: TGTGCCTGGAGTGGTACCGGAACCTACGAGCAGTACTTC. Encoded protein: CAWSGTGTYEQYF.

This clonotype came up many times. The chain is built from TRBV29-1 and TRBJ2-3, with D tentatively TRBD1 (6 bases). Deletions cut 1 base from V and 5 bases from J, with 10 bases between. Per germline, CDR1 SQVTM and CDR2 ANQGSEA. This CDR3 has 13 amino acids. The CDR3 DNA follows: TGCAGCGTTGAAGGACAGGCGGGAGATACGCAGTATTTT. Its protein product is CSVEGQAGDTQYF.

This clonotype was observed a few times. CDR3 sequence (DNA): TGCGCCAGCAGCCAAAGACTAGTCAATGAGCAGTTCTTC. Translated: CASSQRLVNEQFF. The chain recombines TRBV4-1 with TRBJ2-1; possible D gene TRBD2, 6 bases. V dropped 2 bases and J dropped 6 bases, with 8 bases sitting between them. This CDR3 region has 13 residues. Germline CDR1 MGHRA, CDR2 YSYEKL.

V and J are TRBV7-6 and TRBJ2-3, with TRBD2 matching over 9 bases. CDR1 is SGHVS, CDR2 FNYEAQ, per germline. The CDR3 has 14 residues. Trimming removed 5 bases from V and 1 base from J; junction bases left unmatched: 1. This CDR3 reads CASSSGGRTDTQYF. CDR3 nucleotides: TGTGCCAGCAGCAGCGGGGGGCGCACAGATACGCAGTATTTT.